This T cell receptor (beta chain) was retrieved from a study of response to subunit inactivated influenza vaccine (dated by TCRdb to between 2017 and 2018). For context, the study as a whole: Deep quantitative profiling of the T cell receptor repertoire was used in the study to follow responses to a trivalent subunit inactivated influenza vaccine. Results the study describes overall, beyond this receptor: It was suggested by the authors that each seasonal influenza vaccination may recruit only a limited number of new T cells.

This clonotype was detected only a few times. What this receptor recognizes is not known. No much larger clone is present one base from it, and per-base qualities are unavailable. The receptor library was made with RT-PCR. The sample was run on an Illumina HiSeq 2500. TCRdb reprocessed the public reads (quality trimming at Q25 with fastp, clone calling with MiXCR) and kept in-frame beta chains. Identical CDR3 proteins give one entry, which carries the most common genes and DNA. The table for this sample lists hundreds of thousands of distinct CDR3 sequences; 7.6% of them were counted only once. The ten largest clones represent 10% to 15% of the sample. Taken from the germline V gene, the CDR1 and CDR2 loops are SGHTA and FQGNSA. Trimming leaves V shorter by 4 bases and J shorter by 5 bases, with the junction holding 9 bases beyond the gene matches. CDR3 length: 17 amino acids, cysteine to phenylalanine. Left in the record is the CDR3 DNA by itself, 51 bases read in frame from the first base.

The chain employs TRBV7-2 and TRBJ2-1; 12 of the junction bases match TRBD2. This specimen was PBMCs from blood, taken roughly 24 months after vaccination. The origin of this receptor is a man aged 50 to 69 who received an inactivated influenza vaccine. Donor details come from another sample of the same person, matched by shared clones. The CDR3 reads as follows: CASSWRLAGDGNNEQFF. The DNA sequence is TGTGCCAGCAGCTGGAGACTAGCGGGGGACGGCAACAATGAGCAGTTCTTC.